Given below is one TCR beta chain in context. Its target is not known. The table came from immunoSEQ multiplex PCR; TCRdb's copy has only in-frame clones and leaves some out. The data hold roughly 330,000 clones, with roughly 90% observed a single time. This entry comes from a study of Ad26.COV2.S vaccination and SARS-CoV-2 variants. Study as a whole: Ad26.COV2.S shots went into the muscle once or twice, 56 days apart.

The treatment was: roughly 19 received Ad26.COV2.S at low or high dose, single or two shots; about 5 received placebo; per-sample allocation not given. The samples date from day 63 after the first vaccine or placebo injection. The CDR3 spans 16 residues. Germline assignment: CDR1 SGHNT and CDR2 YYREEE (reference sequence). Trimming pared 7 bases from V and 2 bases from J, leaving 16 bases between. Regarding the study as a whole: It was vaccine recipients, not placebo recipients, who had the higher spike-specific TCR breadth.

This sequence originates from a person aged 18-65 years who received the Ad26.COV2.S COVID-19 vaccine or a placebo. This sample comprised peripheral blood, obtained in a trial of Ad26.COV2.S vaccine versus placebo. V gene TRBV5-4 combines with J gene TRBJ1-6; TRBD1 might be the D (6 bases). The chain's CDR3 is CASSLGGGAYNSPLHF. The CDR3 DNA reads TGTGCCAGCTCCCTGGGGGGGGGCGCCTATAATTCACCCCTCCACTTT.